Sequencing of this TCR beta chain was carried out in a study of CD8+ T cells in alopecia areata. With V trimmed by 3 bases and J by 4 bases, 10 bases remained unmatched. The germline V gene has CDR1 SGHRS and CDR2 YFSETQ. This CDR3 has 16 amino acids. Study results and caveats: In scalp samples, resident alphabeta T cells of normal skin are also sequenced. Higher clonality was seen in lesional scalp than in normal scalp, especially in alopecia totalis/universalis. Possibly because of HLA-related factors, TCR sharing was less clear across patients than in mice.

The table lists this clone with many counts. Its antigen is unknown. It was cDNA, reverse transcribed from extracted RNA, that served as the sequencing template. Profiled with immunoSEQ multiplex PCR; TCRdb holds only in-frame clones, not every one. Among about 140,000 clones listed, about 54% were seen once. Source material: CD4+ T cells sorted from blood. This TCR was recovered from a human donor in good health. V and J are TRBV5-1 and TRBJ1-2; 9 bases match TRBD1. CDR3 region: CASSSSPGTGLYGYTF. For the CDR3, the DNA is TGCGCCAGCAGCTCCTCCCCCGGGACAGGGCTCTATGGCTACACCTTC.